The subject of this entry is one T cell receptor (beta chain). Its antigen is not known. The data were obtained in a study of graft-versus-host responses after intestinal transplantation. General study results and limits: HvG clone declines early post-transplant were associated with peak circulating GvH levels.

Using immunoSEQ multiplex PCR, the repertoire was profiled, and TCRdb retains in-frame clones only, with some absent. This repertoire shows about 88,000 clones, 94% found once; its top ten account for about 0.2%. This CDR3 region has 16 residues. Germline lookup yields CDR1 KGHSH and CDR2 LQKENI. J gave up 4 bases and V 6 bases, and 12 bases lay outside the gene matches. The input for sequencing was unstimulated CD4+ T cells sorted from spleen or lymph node cells, taken before transplant. This clonotype was sampled from a human donor who was the organ donor for an intestinal transplant. The rearrangement uses TRBV18 and TRBJ1-5, with 7 bases lining up with TRBD1. Here the CDR3 reads CASSPPATGNNQPQHF. The CDR3 DNA is TGTGCCAGCTCCCCTCCGGCGACAGGGAATAATCAGCCCCAGCATTTT.